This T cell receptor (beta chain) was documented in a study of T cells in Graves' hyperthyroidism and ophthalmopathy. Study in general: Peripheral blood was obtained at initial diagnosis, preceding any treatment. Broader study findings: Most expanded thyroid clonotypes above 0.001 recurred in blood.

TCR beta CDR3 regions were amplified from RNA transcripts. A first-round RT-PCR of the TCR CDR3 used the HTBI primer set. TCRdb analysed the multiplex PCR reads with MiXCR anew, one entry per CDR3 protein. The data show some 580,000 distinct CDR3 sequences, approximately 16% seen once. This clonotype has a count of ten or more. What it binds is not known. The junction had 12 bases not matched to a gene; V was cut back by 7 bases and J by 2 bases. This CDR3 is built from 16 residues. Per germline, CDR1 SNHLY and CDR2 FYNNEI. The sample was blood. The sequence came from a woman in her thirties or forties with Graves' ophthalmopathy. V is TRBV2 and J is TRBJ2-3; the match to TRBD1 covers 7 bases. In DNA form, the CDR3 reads TGTGCCAGCAACCCGGGACAGCTGGCGTACACAGATACGCAGTATTTT. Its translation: CASNPGQLAYTDTQYF.